This T cell receptor beta chain was obtained from a study of CD8+ T cells in alopecia areata. Worth noting for this clone: No antigen is known for it.

Extraction and reverse transcription of RNA yielded cDNA as the sequencing template. The repertoire was sequenced with immunoSEQ multiplex PCR; TCRdb's copy has only in-frame clones and lacks some. This repertoire shows approximately 100,000 clones, around 59% found once; its top ten account for 8% to 10%. Study-wide points: Scalp data also include sequences from resident alphabeta T cells of normal skin. Compared with normal scalp, lesional scalp had higher clonality and more expanded CD8+ clones.

This clonotype was sampled from a human donor in good health. Source material: CD4+ T cells sorted from blood.

The CDR3 DNA is TGTGCCAGCAGTCCCGAGTCAGATACGCAGTATTTT. Protein: CASSPESDTQYF. The rearrangement links TRBV2 to TRBJ2-3; D unclear. Germline lookup yields CDR1 SNHLY and CDR2 FYNNEI. The CDR3 consists of 12 residues. V was clipped by 5 bases and J by 4 bases, with 7 bases between them.